The clone carrying this T cell receptor beta chain was counted ten times or more. Its antigen is not identified. Using its own MiXCR run on the RACE reads, TCRdb lists one record per CDR3 protein. The sample consists of around 100,000 distinct CDR3 sequences, 11% of them appearing once. Trimming took 5 bases from V and 6 from J, leaving 17 bases between them. The CDR3 is 15 residues long. CDR1 is SGHAT, CDR2 FQNNGV, per germline. Time point denoted: pre-sensitization, week 0. As for treatment: therapeutic diphenylcyclopropenone sensitization with weekly scalp DPC. The data are from a study of human T cells and chemical hapten exposure. Study observations and caveats: Following DPC sensitization, TCRs present above 1 in 1000 frequency showed no change.

The chain carries TRBV11-2 and TRBJ2-4, with D maybe TRBD2 (5 bases). This clonotype was sampled from a woman aged 55-69 years with alopecia areata. Some clones in this sample may be carry-over from other donors' samples. Material: whole blood, obtained in connection with sensitization to the hapten diphenylcyclopropenone (DPC). The CDR3 reads CASSLSLSGLNIQYF. The CDR3 DNA sequence: TGTGCCAGCAGCCTGAGCCTAAGCGGACTAAACATTCAGTACTTC.